This T cell receptor beta chain was found in a study of blood T cell repertoires in COVID-19. The V segment lost 3 bases and the J segment 7 bases; nucleotides outside the gene matches: 0. The CDR3 is 13 amino acids. Assay: immunoSEQ multiplex PCR; the TCRdb copy retains only in-frame clones and omits some. The data show around 190,000 clones, with about 81% seen just once and approximately 8% held by the top ten. This chain connects TRBV12-3 or TRBV12-4 to TRBJ1-6; the match to TRBD1 covers 7 bases. The receptor was derived from an older woman with COVID-19, enrolled during active disease. The sample taken for sequencing was peripheral blood. CDR3 protein: CASSLTGNSPLHF. The CDR3 nucleotides read TGTGCCAGCAGTTTGACAGGGAATTCACCCCTCCACTTT.